This TCR beta chain originates from a study of T cell responses to AZD1222 COVID-19 vaccine. Study results and limitations: Clonal diversity may have been underestimated in mostly white British donors.

CDR3 size: 13 residues. From germline, CDR1 is SQVTM and CDR2 ANQGSEA. Trimming left V 4 bases short and J 2 bases short, with 11 bases between. Comments on this clone: Its antigen remains unknown.

Data came from immunoSEQ multiplex PCR; TCRdb stores just in-frame clones and leaves some out. The sample has about 92,000 clones; roughly 88% are singletons. This clonotype was obtained from an adult in good health. The starting material was peripheral blood, obtained on day 0 of MenACWY control vaccination. This chain uses TRBV29-1 with TRBJ1-1; no definite D call. CDR3 DNA: TGCAGCGTTGGGTTAGGAGGCAACACTGAAGCTTTCTTT. Translating gives CSVGLGGNTEAFF.